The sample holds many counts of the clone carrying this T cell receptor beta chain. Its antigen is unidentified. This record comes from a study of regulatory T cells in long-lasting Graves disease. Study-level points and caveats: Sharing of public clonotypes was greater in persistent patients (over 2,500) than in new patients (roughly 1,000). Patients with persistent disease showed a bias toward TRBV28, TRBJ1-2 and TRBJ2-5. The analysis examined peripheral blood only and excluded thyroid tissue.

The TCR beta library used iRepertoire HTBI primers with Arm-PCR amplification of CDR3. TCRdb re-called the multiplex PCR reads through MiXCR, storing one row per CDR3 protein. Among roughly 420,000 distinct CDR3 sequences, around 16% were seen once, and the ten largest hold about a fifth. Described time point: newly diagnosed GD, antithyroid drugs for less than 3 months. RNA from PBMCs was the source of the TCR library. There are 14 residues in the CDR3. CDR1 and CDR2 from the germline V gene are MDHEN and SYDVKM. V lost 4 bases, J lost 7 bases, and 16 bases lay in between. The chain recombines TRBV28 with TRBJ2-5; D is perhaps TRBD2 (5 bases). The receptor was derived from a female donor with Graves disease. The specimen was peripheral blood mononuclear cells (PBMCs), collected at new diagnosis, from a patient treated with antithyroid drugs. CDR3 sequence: CASSWMRLLGTQYF. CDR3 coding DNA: TGTGCCAGCAGTTGGATGCGCCTACTAGGGACCCAGTACTTC.